These 20 T cell receptor beta chains came from one sample sequenced in a study of identical twins. TCRdb re-called the 5' RACE reads through MiXCR, storing one row per CDR3 protein. The sample shows just over 450,000 distinct CDR3 sequences, 12% to 15% of them seen only once. The data were also submitted as part of a second study, on yellow fever vaccine responses in identical twins.

The specimen was CD4+ T cells sorted from blood. All receptors come from a young woman in good health.

This clonotype was detected only a few times. The chain combines TRBV15 with TRBJ1-6, with D maybe TRBD1 (5 bases). The ends were cut back, 1 base at V and 8 bases at J, with 15 bases in the middle. Germline V gene sequence: CDR1 LNHNV, CDR2 YYDKDF (reference sequence). The CDR3 runs 16 residues. The CDR3 nucleotides read TGTGCCACCAGCAGAGTCCGCCGCGGGGGGGATTCACCCCTCCACTTT. Residues: CATSRVRRGGDSPLHF.

This clonotype came up many times. J is TRBJ2-3 and V is TRBV5-1, with 7 bases matching TRBD1. There are 14 residues in the CDR3. Germline V lookup: CDR1 SGHRS, CDR2 YFSETQ. With 4 bases clipped from V and 4 bases from J, the junction kept 6 bases outside the gene matches. The CDR3, as DNA: TGCGCCAGCAGCAGACAGGGTGGCGCAGATACGCAGTATTTT. Its protein product is CASSRQGGADTQYF.

This clonotype was detected ten times or more. The chain recombines TRBV4-3 with TRBJ1-6; D gene uncertain. The germline gives CDR1 LGHNA, CDR2 YSLEER. The CDR3 length is 15 residues. The V gene lost 0 bases and the J gene lost 7 bases, with 10 bases spanning the gap. The CDR3 nucleotides are TGCGCCAGCAGCCAAGAATTAACAGTGAATTCACCCCTCCACTTT. Its translation is CASSQELTVNSPLHF.

This clonotype turned up a few times. This sequence joins TRBV7-9 and TRBJ2-7; 7 nucleotides agree with TRBD2. Losses at the gene ends were 0 bases for V and 2 bases for J; bases not matched to a gene: 7. Germline assignment: CDR1 SEHNR and CDR2 FQNEAQ (reference sequence). The CDR3 runs to 16 residues. The CDR3 loop reads CASSLALAGGTYEQYF. The DNA of the CDR3 is TGTGCCAGCAGCTTAGCGCTGGCCGGGGGGACCTACGAGCAGTACTTC.

CDR3 sequence: CASSSAGLGTYEQYF. The CDR3 coding sequence is TGTGCCAGCAGCTCCGCCGGACTGGGAACCTACGAGCAGTACTTC. The chain recombines TRBV3-1 with TRBJ2-7, with D perhaps matching TRBD2 (5 bases). Germline lookup yields CDR1 LGHDT and CDR2 YNNKEL (reference sequence). The V end was cut by 5 bases, the J end by 2 bases, with 16 bases between. CDR3 size: 15 residues.

This sequence joins TRBV10-3 and TRBJ2-2, with D possibly matching TRBD2 (5 bases). Trimming cost V 5 bases and J 1 base, with 8 bases left between them. The CDR3 has 14 residues. The germline gives CDR1 ENHRY, CDR2 SYGVKD. The CDR3 nucleotides are TGTGCCATCAGTAGGGAGTTGAACACCGGGGAGCTGTTTTTT. Translated, it gives CAISRELNTGELFF.

This clonotype was found many times. V and J are TRBV3-1 and TRBJ2-2; D uncertain. Trimming left V 4 bases short and J 6 bases short, with 6 bases between. The germline gives CDR1 LGHDT, CDR2 YNNKEL (reference sequence). The CDR3 extends over 12 amino acids. DNA of the CDR3: TGTGCCAGCAGCCTATTCCCCGGGGAGCTGTTTTTT. It codes for CASSLFPGELFF.

This clonotype showed up just a few times. The rearrangement links TRBV29-1 to TRBJ1-4; D call uncertain. The length of the CDR3 is 13 residues. Deletions cut 7 bases from V and 3 bases from J, with 12 bases between. The germline gives CDR1 SQVTM, CDR2 ANQGSEA. The CDR3: CSARPGPNEKLFF. CDR3 bases: TGCAGCGCCAGGCCCGGGCCTAATGAAAAACTGTTTTTT.

This clonotype was detected only a few times. The chain combines TRBV27 with TRBJ2-7; D could derive from TRBD1 or TRBD2 (5 bases each). In germline, CDR1 is MNHEY, CDR2 SMNVEV (reference sequence). The CDR3 consists of 14 residues. Trimming shortened V by 3 bases and J by 6 bases, and 15 bases separated the two germline ends. The CDR3 bases are TGTGCCAGCAGTTTTCTCAGGGACGATGTCGAGCAGTACTTC. Encoded protein: CASSFLRDDVEQYF.

This clonotype has a count of ten or more. V is TRBV29-1 and J is TRBJ1-1; D ambiguous. V was pared by 6 bases and J by 0 bases, with 5 bases between. Germline V CDR1 and CDR2: SQVTM, ANQGSEA. The CDR3 is 11 residues long. The CDR3 bases are TGCAGCGTCGGATTGAACACTGAAGCTTTCTTT. Its translation is CSVGLNTEAFF.

The sample holds a few counts of this clonotype. The gene calls are TRBV19 and TRBJ1-1, with D possibly being TRBD1 (6 bases). Deletions cut 11 bases from V and 4 bases from J, with 17 bases between. Germline CDR1 reads LNHDA; CDR2 reads SQIVND (reference sequence). The CDR3 has 13 amino acids. The CDR3 loop is CAVQGLRATEAFF. In nucleotides, the CDR3 is TGTGCCGTACAGGGATTGAGGGCCACTGAAGCTTTCTTT.

This chain connects TRBV5-8 to TRBJ2-1, with D possibly being TRBD2 (7 bases). V lost 3 bases and J lost 2, with 18 bases in between. CDR3 length: 17 residues. Germline V gene sequence: CDR1 SGHTS, CDR2 YDEGEE. In DNA form, the CDR3 reads TGTGCCAGCAGCTGGGGGGGGGCGGGGAGGACCTACAATGAGCAGTTCTTC. It encodes CASSWGGAGRTYNEQFF.

This clonotype has at least ten counts. This chain connects TRBV12-3 or TRBV12-4 to TRBJ2-3, with D unresolved. CDR3 length equals 12 residues. The ends were cut back, 6 bases at V and 4 bases at J, with 8 bases in the middle. CDR3 sequence (DNA): TGTGCCAGCAGCGACGCGGCAGATACGCAGTATTTT. Translated: CASSDAADTQYF.

This clonotype occurred a few times. Written as DNA, the CDR3 is TGTGCCAGCAGCGTTAGAACAAGAGACTACGAGCAGTACTTC. It is translated as CASSVRTRDYEQYF. The chain recombines TRBV7-9 with TRBJ2-7; D remains ambiguous. The length of the CDR3 is 14 residues. Trimming pared 5 bases from V and 3 bases from J, leaving 14 bases between. Germline-derived CDR1 and CDR2 are SEHNR and FQNEAQ (reference sequence). The complete variable domain, with remaining parts taken from reference TRBV7-9 and TRBJ2-7, reads DTGVSQNPRHKITKRGQNVTFRCDPISEHNRLYWYRQTLGQGPEFLTYFQNEAQLEKSRLLSDRFSAERPKGSFSTLEIQRTEQGDSAMYLCASSVRTRDYEQYFGPGTRLTVT.

The chain uses TRBV3-1 and TRBJ1-5; no definite D call. The CDR3 contains 14 residues. V was pared by 3 bases and J by 3 bases, with 9 bases between. Germline V CDR1 and CDR2: LGHDT, YNNKEL (reference sequence). The chain's CDR3 is CASSHRGPNQPQHF. DNA of the CDR3: TGTGCCAGCAGCCACAGAGGGCCCAATCAGCCCCAGCATTTT. Variable domain in full (rest from reference TRBV3-1 and TRBJ1-5): DTAVSQTPKYLVTQMGNDKSIKCEQNLGHDTMYWYKQDSKKFLKIMFSYNNKELIINETVPNRFSPKSPDKAHLNLHINSLELGDSAVYFCASSHRGPNQPQHFGDGTRLSIL.

Only a few counts were recorded for this clonotype. The J gene is TRBJ2-1, the V gene TRBV20-1; D is unresolved. CDR3 size: 15 residues. The V end was cut by 0 bases, the J end by 5 bases, with 14 bases between. The germline gives CDR1 DFQATT, CDR2 SNEGSKA (reference sequence). The CDR3 region is CSARDLKGLHNEQFF. The CDR3 DNA reads TGCAGTGCTAGAGATCTAAAGGGCCTGCACAATGAGCAGTTCTTC.

V and J are TRBV7-4 and TRBJ2-7; D is perhaps TRBD1 (6 bases). The CDR3 totals 15 residues. Germline V gene sequence: CDR1 SGHVT, CDR2 SQSDAQ. V gave up 6 bases and J gave up 2 bases, with 17 bases separating them. CDR3 sequence reads: CASRGRQVAPYEQYF. The DNA for the CDR3 is TGTGCCAGCAGAGGCAGACAGGTCGCCCCCTACGAGCAGTACTTC.

This chain joins TRBV11-2 and TRBJ2-3; 12 bases map to TRBD2. With V trimmed by 5 bases and J by 0 bases, 9 bases remained unmatched. CDR3 size: 18 residues. Germline loops: CDR1 SGHAT, CDR2 FQNNGV. The CDR3 sequence is CASSITRTSGASTDTQYF. In DNA form, the CDR3 reads TGTGCCAGCAGCATAACTCGGACTAGCGGGGCTAGCACAGATACGCAGTATTTT.

This chain uses TRBV5-1 with TRBJ2-7; 7 bases are shared with TRBD1. V was clipped by 4 bases and J by 3 bases; unmatched bases: 4. Per germline, CDR1 SGHRS and CDR2 YFSETQ. This CDR3 contains 13 residues. The DNA for the CDR3 is TGCGCCAGCAGCGCAGGACAGGACTACGAGCAGTACTTC. Translated, it gives CASSAGQDYEQYF.

At least ten counts were recorded for this clonotype. The V call is TRBV5-1, the J call TRBJ2-7; TRBD2 matches 12 bases. Germline-derived CDR1 and CDR2 are SGHRS and YFSETQ. The trim removed 5 bases at V and 3 bases at J, leaving 3 bases unmatched. The CDR3 has 14 amino acids. DNA of the CDR3: TGCGCCAGCAGACGGACTAGCGGGGTCTACGAGCAGTACTTC. It encodes CASRRTSGVYEQYF. Using reference TRBV5-1 and TRBJ2-7 for the parts outside the CDR3, the full variable domain is KAGVTQTPRYLIKTRGQQVTLSCSPISGHRSVSWYQQTPGQGLQFLFEYFSETQRNKGNFPGRFSGRQFSNSRSEMNVSTLELGDSALYLCASRRTSGVYEQYFGPGTRLTVT.